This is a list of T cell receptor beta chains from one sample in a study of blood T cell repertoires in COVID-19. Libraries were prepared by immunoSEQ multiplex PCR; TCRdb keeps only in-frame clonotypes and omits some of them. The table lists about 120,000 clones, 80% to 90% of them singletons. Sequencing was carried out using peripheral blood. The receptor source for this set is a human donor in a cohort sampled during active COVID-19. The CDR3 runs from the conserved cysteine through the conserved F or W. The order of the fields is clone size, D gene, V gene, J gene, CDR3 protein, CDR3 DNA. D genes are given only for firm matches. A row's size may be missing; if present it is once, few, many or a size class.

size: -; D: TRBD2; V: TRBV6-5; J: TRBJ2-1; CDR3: CATNSGGTYNEQFF; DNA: TGTGCCACCAATAGCGGGGGTACCTACAATGAGCAGTTCTTC
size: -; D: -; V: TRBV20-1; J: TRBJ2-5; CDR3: CSASLAVASQETQYF; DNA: TGCAGTGCTAGTCTCGCAGTAGCCTCCCAAGAGACCCAGTACTTC
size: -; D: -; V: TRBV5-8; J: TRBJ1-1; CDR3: CASSLWGGGTEAFF; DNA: TGTGCCAGCAGCTTGTGGGGGGGCGGCACTGAAGCTTTCTTT
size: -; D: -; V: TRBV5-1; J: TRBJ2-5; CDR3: CASSLGRAGPQETQYF; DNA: TGCGCCAGCAGCTTGGGTCGGGCGGGGCCGCAAGAGACCCAGTACTTC
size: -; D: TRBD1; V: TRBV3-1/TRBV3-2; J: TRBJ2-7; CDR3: CASSQDDGGGQGSYEQYF; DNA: TGTGCCAGCAGCCAAGATGACGGGGGAGGACAGGGGTCCTACGAGCAGTACTTC
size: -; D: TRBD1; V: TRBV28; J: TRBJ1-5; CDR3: CASSTPTGGKQPQHF; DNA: TGTGCCAGCAGTACCCCGACAGGGGGAAAACAGCCCCAGCATTTT
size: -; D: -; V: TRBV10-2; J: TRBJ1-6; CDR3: CASSDFLVFGNSPLHF; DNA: TGCGCCAGCAGTGATTTTCTGGTCTTCGGGAATTCACCCCTCCACTTT
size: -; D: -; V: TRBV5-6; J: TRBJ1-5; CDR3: CASSAGQVNQPQHF; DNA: TGTGCCAGCAGCGCCGGACAAGTCAATCAGCCCCAGCATTTT
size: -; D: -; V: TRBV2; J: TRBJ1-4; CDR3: CASSGEPTNEKLFF; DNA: TGTGCCAGCAGTGGGGAGCCAACTAATGAAAAACTGTTTTTT
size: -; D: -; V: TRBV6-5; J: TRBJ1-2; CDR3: CASSVPNYGYTF; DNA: TGTGCCAGTAGCGTTCCCAACTATGGCTACACCTTC
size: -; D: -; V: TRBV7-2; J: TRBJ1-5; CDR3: CASSPPGANQPQHF; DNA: TGTGCCAGCAGCCCGCCTGGGGCAAATCAGCCCCAGCATTTT
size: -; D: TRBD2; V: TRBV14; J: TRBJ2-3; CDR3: CASSQPIPASGGLTDTQYF; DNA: TGTGCCAGCAGCCAACCTATTCCCGCTAGCGGGGGGCTCACAGATACGCAGTATTTT
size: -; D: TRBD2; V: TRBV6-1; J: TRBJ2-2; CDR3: CASSERGAGGFGELFF; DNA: TGTGCCAGCAGTGAACGGGGAGCGGGGGGCTTCGGGGAGCTGTTTTTT
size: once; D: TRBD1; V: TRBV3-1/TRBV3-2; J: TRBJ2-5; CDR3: CASSPGWGQVQETQYF; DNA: TGTGCCAGCAGCCCCGGCTGGGGACAGGTCCAAGAGACCCAGTACTTC
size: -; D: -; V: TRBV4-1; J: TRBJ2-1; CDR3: CATSPGTQVYNEQFF; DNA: TGCGCCACCAGTCCCGGGACACAAGTCTACAATGAGCAGTTCTTC
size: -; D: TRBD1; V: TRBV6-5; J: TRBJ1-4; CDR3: CASSRGQGWAEKLFF; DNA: TGTGCCAGCAGTCGCGGACAGGGCTGGGCTGAAAAACTGTTTTTT
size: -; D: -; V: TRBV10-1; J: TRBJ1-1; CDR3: CASSPARGQGTNTEAFF; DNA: TGCGCCAGCAGTCCCGCTCGGGGCCAGGGGACCAACACTGAAGCTTTCTTT
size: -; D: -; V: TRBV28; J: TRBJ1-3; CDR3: CASPPAQVTINSGNTIYF; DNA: TGTGCCAGCCCCCCGGCGCAGGTGACAATTAACTCTGGAAACACCATATATTTT
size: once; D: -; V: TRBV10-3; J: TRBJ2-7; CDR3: CAISESAGASYEQYF; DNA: TGTGCCATCAGTGAGTCGGCAGGGGCGTCCTACGAGCAGTACTTC
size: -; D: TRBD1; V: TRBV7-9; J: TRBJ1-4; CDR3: CASSSGQGPREKLFF; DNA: TGTGCCAGCAGCTCCGGACAGGGGCCGAGGGAAAAACTGTTTTTT
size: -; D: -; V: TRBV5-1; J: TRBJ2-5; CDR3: CASSLGGQEGTQYF; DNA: TGCGCCAGCAGCTTGGGCGGACAGGAGGGAACCCAGTACTTC
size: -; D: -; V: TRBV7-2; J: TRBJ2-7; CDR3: CASSLQGGASYEQYF; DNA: TGTGCCAGCAGCTTGCAAGGGGGGGCCTCCTACGAGCAGTACTTC
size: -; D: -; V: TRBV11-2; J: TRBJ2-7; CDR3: CASSSTGSSGSEQYF; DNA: TGTGCCAGCAGCTCGACGGGTTCTTCAGGGTCCGAGCAGTACTTC
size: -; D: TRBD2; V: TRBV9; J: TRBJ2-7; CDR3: CASSRSGGLSYEQYF; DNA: TGTGCCAGCAGCCGGAGCGGGGGCCTCTCCTACGAGCAGTACTTC
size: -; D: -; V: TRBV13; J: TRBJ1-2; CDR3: CASSSNPYGYTF; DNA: TGTGCCAGCAGCTCAAATCCCTATGGCTACACCTTC
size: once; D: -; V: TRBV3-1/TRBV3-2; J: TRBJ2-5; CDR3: CASSQDISETQYF; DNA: TGTGCCAGCAGCCAAGATATCTCAGAGACCCAGTACTTC
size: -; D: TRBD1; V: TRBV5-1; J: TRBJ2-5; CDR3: CASSLGQGLETQYF; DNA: TGCGCCAGCAGTTTAGGACAGGGTCTAGAGACCCAGTACTTC
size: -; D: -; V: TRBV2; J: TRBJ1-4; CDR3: CASSFNAGTGEKLFF; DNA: TGTGCCAGCAGTTTTAACGCGGGAACTGGTGAAAAACTGTTTTTT
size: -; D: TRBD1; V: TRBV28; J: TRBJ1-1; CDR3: CASSSGQGYFEAFF; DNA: TGTGCCAGCAGTTCGGGACAGGGGTATTTTGAAGCTTTCTTT
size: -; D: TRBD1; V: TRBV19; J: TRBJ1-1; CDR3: CASRGQSNTEAFF; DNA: TGTGCCAGTAGGGGACAGTCGAACACTGAAGCTTTCTTT
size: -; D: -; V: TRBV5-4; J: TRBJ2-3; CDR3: CASSRGPASTDTQYF; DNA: TGTGCCAGCAGCCGCGGTCCGGCTAGCACAGATACGCAGTATTTT
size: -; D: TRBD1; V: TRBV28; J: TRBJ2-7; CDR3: CASTDRVYEQYF; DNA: TGTGCCAGCACTGACAGGGTATACGAGCAGTACTTC
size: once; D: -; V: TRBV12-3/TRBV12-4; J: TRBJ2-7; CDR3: CASSRSGIYEQYF; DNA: TGTGCCAGCAGCCGCTCGGGGATCTACGAGCAGTACTTC
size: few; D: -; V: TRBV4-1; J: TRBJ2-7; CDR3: CASSQDFPGSSYEQYF; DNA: TGCGCCAGCAGCCAAGATTTCCCTGGGAGCTCCTACGAGCAGTACTTC
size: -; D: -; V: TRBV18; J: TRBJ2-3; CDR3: CASSPRDNRPTDTQYF; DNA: TGTGCCAGCTCACCCCGGGACAACCGCCCCACAGATACGCAGTATTTT
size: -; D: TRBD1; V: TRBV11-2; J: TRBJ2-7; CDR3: CASSAMTGPYEQYF; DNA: TGTGCCAGCAGCGCGATGACAGGGCCCTACGAGCAGTACTTC
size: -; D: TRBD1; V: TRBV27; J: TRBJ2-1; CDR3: CASSLRTGVEQFF; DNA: TGTGCCAGCAGTTTAAGGACAGGGGTTGAGCAGTTCTTC
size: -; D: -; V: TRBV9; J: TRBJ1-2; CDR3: CASSPGGLTAPGYTF; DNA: TGTGCCAGCAGCCCCGGGGGGTTGACAGCCCCGGGCTACACCTTC
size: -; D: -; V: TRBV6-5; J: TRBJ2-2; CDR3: CASRTSLNTGELFF; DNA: TGTGCCAGCAGGACAAGCCTGAACACCGGGGAGCTGTTTTTT
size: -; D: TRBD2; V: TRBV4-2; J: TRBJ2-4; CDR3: CASSQDLVSGGAKNIQYF; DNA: TGTGCCAGTAGCCAAGATTTGGTTAGCGGGGGGGCCAAAAACATTCAGTACTTC
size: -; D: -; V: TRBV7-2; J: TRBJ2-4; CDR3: CASSLGQAIAKNIQYF; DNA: TGTGCCAGCAGCTTGGGGCAGGCCATTGCCAAAAACATTCAGTACTTC
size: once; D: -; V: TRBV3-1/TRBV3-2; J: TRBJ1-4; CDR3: CASRTTGLGEKLFF; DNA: TGTGCCAGCAGGACGACAGGATTAGGGGAAAAACTGTTTTTT
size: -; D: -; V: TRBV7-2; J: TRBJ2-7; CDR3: CASSLEEFYEQYF; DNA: TGTGCCAGCAGCTTAGAAGAGTTTTACGAGCAGTACTTC
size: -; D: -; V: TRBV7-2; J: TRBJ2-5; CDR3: CASSENWASYFYF; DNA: TGTGCCAGCAGCGAGAATTGGGCTAGCTATTTTTACTTC
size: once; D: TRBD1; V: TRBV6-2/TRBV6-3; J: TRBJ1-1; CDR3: CASSSSWTGPNTEAFF; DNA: TGTGCCAGCAGTTCGTCCTGGACAGGGCCGAACACTGAAGCTTTCTTT
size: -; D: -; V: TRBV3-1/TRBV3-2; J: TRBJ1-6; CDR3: CASSQEQNNSPLHF; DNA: TGTGCCAGCAGCCAGGAACAGAATAATTCACCCCTCCACTTT
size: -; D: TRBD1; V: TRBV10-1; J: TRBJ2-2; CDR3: CASSTGTAIHTGELFF; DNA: TGCGCCAGCAGCACCGGGACAGCCATCCACACCGGGGAGCTGTTTTTT
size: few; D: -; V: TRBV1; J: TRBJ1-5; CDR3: CTRDRGHRPDQPQHF; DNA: TGCACCAGAGACAGGGGGCATCGGCCCGATCAGCCCCAGCATTTT
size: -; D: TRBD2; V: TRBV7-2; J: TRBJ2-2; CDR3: CASSSGLAGSTGELFF; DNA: TGTGCCAGCAGCTCGGGACTAGCGGGGAGCACCGGGGAGCTGTTTTTT
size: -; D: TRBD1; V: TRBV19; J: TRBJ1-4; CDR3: CASSQGATNEKLFF; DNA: TGTGCCAGTAGTCAGGGGGCAACTAATGAAAAACTGTTTTTT
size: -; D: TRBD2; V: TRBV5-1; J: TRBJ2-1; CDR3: CASSFGGANEQFF; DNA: TGCGCCAGCAGCTTCGGGGGGGCCAATGAGCAGTTCTTC
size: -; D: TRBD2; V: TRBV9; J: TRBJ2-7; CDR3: CASSERGGIGDEQYF; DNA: TGTGCCAGCAGCGAGCGGGGAGGGATTGGGGACGAGCAGTACTTC
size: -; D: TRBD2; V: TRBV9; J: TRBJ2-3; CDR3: CASSVVAGGQDTQYF; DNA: TGTGCCAGCAGCGTAGTAGCGGGGGGGCAAGATACGCAGTATTTT
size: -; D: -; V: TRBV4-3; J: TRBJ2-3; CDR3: CASSRGLGSTDTQYF; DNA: TGCGCCAGCAGCCGTGGACTTGGAAGCACAGATACGCAGTATTTT
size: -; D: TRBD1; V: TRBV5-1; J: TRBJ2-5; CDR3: CASSLAATGGETQYF; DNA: TGCGCCAGCAGCTTGGCTGCGACAGGGGGAGAGACCCAGTACTTC
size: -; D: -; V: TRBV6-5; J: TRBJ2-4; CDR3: CASMTPETKNIQYF; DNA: TGTGCCAGCATGACTCCGGAGACCAAAAACATTCAGTACTTC
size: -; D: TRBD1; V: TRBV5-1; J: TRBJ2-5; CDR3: CASSSWTGQTQYF; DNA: TGCGCCAGCAGCTCCTGGACAGGACAGACCCAGTACTTC